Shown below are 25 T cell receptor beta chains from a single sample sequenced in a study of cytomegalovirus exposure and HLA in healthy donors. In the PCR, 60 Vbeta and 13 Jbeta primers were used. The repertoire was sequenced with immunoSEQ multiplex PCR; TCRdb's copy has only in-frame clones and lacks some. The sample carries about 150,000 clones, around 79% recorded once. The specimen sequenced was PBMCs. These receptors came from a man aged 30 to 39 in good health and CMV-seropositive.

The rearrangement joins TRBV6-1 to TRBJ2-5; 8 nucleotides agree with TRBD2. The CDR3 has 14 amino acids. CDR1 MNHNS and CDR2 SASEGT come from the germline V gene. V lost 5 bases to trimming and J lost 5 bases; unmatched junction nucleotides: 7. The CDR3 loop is CASSRTGGGETQYF. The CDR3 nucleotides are TGTGCCAGCAGTCGCACCGGCGGGGGGGAGACCCAGTACTTC.

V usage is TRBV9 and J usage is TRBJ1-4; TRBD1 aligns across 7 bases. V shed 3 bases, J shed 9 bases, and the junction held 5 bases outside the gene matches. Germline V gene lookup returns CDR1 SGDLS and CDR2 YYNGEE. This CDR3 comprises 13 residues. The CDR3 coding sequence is TGTGCCAGCAGCGCCGAGACAGGGCAAAAACTGTTTTTT. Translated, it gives CASSAETGQKLFF.

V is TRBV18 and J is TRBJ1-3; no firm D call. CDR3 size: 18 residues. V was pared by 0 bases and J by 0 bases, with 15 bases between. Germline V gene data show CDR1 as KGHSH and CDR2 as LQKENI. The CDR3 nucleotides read TGTGCCAGCTCACCACCAATGGGCCTCATAAGCTCTGGAAACACCATATATTTT. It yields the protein CASSPPMGLISSGNTIYF.

This CDR3 reads CASSVEGQYNSPLHF. CDR3 nucleotides: TGTGCCAGCAGCGTAGAAGGACAGTATAATTCACCCCTCCACTTT. V gene TRBV9 combines with J gene TRBJ1-6; possibly TRBD1 for D (6 bases). This CDR3 has 15 residues. Germline CDR1 SGDLS, CDR2 YYNGEE. Trimming removed 0 bases at V and 4 bases at J, with 8 bases between.

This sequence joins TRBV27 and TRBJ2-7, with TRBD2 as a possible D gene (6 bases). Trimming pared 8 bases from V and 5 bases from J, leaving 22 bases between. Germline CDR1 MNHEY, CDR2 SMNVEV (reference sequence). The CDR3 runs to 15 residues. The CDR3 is CASRSNVGGLNEQYF. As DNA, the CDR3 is TGTGCCAGCCGCTCGAATGTGGGGGGATTAAACGAGCAGTACTTC.

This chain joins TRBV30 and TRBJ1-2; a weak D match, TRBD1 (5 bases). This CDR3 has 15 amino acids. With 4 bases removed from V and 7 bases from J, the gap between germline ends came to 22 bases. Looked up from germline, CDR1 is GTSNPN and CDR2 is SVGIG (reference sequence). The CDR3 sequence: CAWKYGGAAAGGYTF. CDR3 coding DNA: TGTGCCTGGAAGTACGGAGGGGCGGCGGCGGGTGGCTACACCTTC.

The CDR3 protein is CASSFGIQETQYF. The DNA for the CDR3 is TGTGCCAGCAGTTTCGGGATTCAAGAGACCCAGTACTTC. The V call is TRBV27, the J call TRBJ2-5; tentative D call: TRBD2 (5 bases). With 3 bases removed from V and 2 bases from J, the gap between germline ends came to 7 bases. Germline assignment: CDR1 MNHEY and CDR2 SMNVEV (reference sequence). The CDR3 runs 13 residues.

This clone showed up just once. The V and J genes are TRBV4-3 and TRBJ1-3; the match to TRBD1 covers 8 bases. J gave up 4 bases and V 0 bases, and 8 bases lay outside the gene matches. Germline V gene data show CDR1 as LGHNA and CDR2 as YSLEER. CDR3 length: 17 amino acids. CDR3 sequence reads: CASSQDRQGAIGNTIYF. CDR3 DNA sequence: TGCGCCAGCAGCCAAGATCGGCAGGGGGCGATCGGAAACACCATATATTTT.

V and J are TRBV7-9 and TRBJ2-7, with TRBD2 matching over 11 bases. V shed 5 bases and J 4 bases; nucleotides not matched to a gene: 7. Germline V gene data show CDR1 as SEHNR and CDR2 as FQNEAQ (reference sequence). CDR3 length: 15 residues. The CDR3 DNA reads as TGTGCCAGCAGCACACAGACTAGCGGGAAATACGAGCAGTACTTC. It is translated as CASSTQTSGKYEQYF.

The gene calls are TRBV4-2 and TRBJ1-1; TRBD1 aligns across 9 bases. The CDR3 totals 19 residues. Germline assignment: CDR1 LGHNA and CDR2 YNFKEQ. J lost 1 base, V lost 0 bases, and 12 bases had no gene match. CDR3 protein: CASSQEPGQGLRSNTEAFF. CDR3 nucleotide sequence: TGTGCCAGCAGCCAAGAACCCGGACAGGGGCTACGTTCGAACACTGAAGCTTTCTTT.

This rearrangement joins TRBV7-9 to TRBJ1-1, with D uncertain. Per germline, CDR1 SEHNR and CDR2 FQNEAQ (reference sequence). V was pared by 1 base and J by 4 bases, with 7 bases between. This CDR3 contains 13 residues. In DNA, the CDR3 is TGTGCCAGCAGCTTAGTTATGGCCACTGAAGCTTTCTTT. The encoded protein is CASSLVMATEAFF.

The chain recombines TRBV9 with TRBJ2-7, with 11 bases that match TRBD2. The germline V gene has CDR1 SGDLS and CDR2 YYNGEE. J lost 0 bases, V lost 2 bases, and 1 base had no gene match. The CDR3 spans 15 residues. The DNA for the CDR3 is TGTGCCAGCAGCGTTAGCGGGGGGGCCTCCTACGAGCAGTACTTC. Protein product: CASSVSGGASYEQYF.

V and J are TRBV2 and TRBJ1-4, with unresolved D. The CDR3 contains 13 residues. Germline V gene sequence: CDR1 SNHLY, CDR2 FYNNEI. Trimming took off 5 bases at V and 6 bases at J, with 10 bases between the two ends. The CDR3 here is CASSPLRDEKLFF. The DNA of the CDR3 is TGTGCCAGCAGTCCCTTAAGAGATGAAAAACTGTTTTTT.

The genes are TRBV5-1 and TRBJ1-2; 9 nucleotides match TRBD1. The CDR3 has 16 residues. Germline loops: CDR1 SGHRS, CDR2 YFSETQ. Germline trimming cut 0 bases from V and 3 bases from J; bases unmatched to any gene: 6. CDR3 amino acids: CASSLAPDRGDYGYTF. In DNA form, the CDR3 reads TGCGCCAGCAGCTTGGCCCCAGACAGGGGGGACTATGGCTACACCTTC.

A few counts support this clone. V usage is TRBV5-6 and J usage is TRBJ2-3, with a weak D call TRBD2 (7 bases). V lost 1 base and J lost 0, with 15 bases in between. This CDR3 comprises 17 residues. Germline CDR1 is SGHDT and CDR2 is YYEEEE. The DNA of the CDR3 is TGTGCCAGCAGCTTGCCTCCGTGGGGGGGCAGCACAGATACGCAGTATTTT. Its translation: CASSLPPWGGSTDTQYF.

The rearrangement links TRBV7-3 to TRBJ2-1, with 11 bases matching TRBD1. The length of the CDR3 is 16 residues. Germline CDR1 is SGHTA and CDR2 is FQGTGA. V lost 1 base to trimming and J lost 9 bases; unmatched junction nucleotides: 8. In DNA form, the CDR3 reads TGTGCCAGCAGCTTAAGTCCGGACAGGGGGCCCAGTGAGCAGTTCTTC. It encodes CASSLSPDRGPSEQFF. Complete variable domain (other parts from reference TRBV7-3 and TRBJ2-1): GAGVSQTPSNKVTEKGKYVELRCDPISGHTALYWYRQSLGQGPEFLIYFQGTGAADDSGLPNDRFFAVRPEGSVSTLKIQRTERGDSAVYLCASSLSPDRGPSEQFFGPGTRLTVL.

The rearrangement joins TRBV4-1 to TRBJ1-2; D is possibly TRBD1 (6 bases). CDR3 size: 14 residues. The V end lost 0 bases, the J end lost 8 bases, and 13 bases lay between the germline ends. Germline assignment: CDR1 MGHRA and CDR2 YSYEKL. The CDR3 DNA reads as TGCGCCAGCAGCCAAGACACAGGGTATAGCGGCTACACCTTC. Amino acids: CASSQDTGYSGYTF.

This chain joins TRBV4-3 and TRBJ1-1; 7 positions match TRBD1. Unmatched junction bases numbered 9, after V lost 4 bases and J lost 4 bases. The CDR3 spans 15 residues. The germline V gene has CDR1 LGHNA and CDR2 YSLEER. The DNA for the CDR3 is TGCGCCAGCAGCCCGGGGCGACAGGGAAGCACTGAAGCTTTCTTT. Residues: CASSPGRQGSTEAFF.

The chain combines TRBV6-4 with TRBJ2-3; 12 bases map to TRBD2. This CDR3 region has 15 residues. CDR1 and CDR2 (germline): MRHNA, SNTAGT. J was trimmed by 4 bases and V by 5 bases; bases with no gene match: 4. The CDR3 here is CASSPLAGGPDTQYF. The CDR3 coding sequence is TGTGCCAGCAGTCCCCTAGCGGGGGGGCCAGATACGCAGTATTTT.

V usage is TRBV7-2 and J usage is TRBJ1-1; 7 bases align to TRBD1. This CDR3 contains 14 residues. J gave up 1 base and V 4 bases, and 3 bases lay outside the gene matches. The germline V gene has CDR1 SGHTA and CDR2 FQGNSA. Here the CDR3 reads CASSSDRPNTEAFF. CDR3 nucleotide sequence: TGTGCCAGCAGCTCGGACAGGCCGAACACTGAAGCTTTCTTT.

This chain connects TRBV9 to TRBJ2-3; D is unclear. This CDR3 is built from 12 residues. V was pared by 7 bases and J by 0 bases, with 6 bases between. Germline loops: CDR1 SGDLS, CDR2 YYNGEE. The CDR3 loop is CASALSTDTQYF. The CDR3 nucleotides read TGTGCCAGCGCACTTAGCACAGATACGCAGTATTTT. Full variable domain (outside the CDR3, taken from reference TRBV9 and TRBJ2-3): DSGVTQTPKHLITATGQRVTLRCSPRSGDLSVYWYQQSLDQGLQFLIQYYNGEERAKGNILERFSAQQFPDLHSELNLSSLELGDSALYFCASALSTDTQYFGPGTRLTVL.

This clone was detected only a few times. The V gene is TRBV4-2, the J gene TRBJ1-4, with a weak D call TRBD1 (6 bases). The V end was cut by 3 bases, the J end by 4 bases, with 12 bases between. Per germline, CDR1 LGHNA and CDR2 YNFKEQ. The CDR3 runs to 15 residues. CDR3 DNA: TGTGCCAGCAGCCAGATGACAGGATATAATGAAAAACTGTTTTTT. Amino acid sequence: CASSQMTGYNEKLFF.

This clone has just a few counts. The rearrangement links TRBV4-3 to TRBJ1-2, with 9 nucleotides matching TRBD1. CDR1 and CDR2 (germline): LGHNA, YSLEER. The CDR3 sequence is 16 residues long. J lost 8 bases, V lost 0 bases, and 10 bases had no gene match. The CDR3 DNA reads TGCGCCAGCAGCCAAGATGTCGGACAGGGGATTGGAGGCTACACCTTC. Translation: CASSQDVGQGIGGYTF.

CDR3 loop: CASTSGGAGTEAFF. The CDR3 DNA reads as TGTGCCAGCACCTCTGGGGGGGCCGGGACTGAAGCTTTCTTT. The chain combines TRBV6-1 with TRBJ1-1; a possible D gene is TRBD1 (6 bases). Trimming took 7 bases from V and 5 from J, leaving 17 bases between them. Germline V gene data show CDR1 as MNHNS and CDR2 as SASEGT. The CDR3 extends over 14 amino acids.

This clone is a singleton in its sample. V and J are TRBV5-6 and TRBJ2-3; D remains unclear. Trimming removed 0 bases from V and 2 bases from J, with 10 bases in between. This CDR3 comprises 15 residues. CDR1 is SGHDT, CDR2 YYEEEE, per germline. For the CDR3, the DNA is TGTGCCAGCAGCTTGGAGAAGAGTCCCACAGATACGCAGTATTTT. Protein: CASSLEKSPTDTQYF.